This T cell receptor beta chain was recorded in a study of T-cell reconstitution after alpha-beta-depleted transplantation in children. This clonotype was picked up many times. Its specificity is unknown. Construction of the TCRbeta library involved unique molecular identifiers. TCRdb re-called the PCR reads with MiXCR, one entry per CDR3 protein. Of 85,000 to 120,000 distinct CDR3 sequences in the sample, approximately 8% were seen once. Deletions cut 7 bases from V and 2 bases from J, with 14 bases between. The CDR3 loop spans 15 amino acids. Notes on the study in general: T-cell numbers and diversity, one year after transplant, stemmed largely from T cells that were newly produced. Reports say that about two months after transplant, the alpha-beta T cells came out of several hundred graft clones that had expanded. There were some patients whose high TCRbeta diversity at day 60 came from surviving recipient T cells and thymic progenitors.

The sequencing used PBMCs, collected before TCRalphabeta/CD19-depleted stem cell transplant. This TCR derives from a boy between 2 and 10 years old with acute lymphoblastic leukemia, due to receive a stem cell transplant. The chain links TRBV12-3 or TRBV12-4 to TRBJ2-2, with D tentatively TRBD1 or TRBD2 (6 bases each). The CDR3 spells CASNRGTTNTGELFF. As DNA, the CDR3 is TGTGCCAGCAACCGCGGGACAACCAACACCGGGGAGCTGTTTTTT.